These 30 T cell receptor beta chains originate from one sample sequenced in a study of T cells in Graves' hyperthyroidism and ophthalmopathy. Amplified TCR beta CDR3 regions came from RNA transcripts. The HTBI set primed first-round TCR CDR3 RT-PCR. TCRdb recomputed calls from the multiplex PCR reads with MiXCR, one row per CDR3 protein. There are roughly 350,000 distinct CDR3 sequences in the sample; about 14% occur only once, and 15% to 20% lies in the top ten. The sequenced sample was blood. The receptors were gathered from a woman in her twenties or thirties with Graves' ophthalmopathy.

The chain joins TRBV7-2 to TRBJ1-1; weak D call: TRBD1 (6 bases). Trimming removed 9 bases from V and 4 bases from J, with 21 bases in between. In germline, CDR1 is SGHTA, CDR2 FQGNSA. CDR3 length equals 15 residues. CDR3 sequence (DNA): TGTGCCAGTCCTGTGAGTACAGGGTCGGTCACTGAAGCTTTCTTT. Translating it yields CASPVSTGSVTEAFF. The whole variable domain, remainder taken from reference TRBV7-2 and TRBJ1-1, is GAGVSQSPSNKVTEKGKDVELRCDPISGHTALYWYRQSLGQGLEFLIYFQGNSAPDKSGLPSDRFSAERTGGSVSTLTIQRTQQEDSAVYLCASPVSTGSVTEAFFGQGTRLTVV.

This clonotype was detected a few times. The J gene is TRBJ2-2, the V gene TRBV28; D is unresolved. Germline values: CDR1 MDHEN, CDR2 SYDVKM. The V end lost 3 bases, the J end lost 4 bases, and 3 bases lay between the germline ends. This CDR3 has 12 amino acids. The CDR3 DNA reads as TGTGCCAGCAGTTTTCCCACCGGGGAGCTGTTTTTT. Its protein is CASSFPTGELFF.

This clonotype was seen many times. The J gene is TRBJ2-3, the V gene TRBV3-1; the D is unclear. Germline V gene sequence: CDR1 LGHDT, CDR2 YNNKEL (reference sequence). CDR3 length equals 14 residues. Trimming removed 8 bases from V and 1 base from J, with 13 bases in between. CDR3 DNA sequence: TGTGCCAGCCGTGAATCTTTCGGCACAGATACGCAGTATTTT. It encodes CASRESFGTDTQYF.

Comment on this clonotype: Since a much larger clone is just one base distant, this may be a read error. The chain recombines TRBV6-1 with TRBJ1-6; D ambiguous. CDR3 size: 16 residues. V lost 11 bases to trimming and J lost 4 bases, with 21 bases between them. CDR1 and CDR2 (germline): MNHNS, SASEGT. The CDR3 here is CAGETNRQKYNSPLHF. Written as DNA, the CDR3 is TGTGCCGGCGAGACCAACCGGCAGAAATATAATTCACCCCTCCACTTT.

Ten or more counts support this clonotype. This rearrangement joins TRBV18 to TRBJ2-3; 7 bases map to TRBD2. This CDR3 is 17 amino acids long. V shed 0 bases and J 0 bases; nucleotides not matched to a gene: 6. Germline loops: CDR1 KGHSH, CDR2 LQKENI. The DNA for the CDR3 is TGTGCCAGCTCACCACCGGGGGGGAGTGCTAGCACAGATACGCAGTATTTT. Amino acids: CASSPPGGSASTDTQYF. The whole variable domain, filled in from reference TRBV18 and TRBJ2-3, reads NAGVMQNPRHLVRRRGQEARLRCSPMKGHSHVYWYRQLPEEGLKFMVYLQKENIIDESGMPKERFSAEFPKEGPSILRIQQVVRGDSAAYFCASSPPGGSASTDTQYFGPGTRLTVL.

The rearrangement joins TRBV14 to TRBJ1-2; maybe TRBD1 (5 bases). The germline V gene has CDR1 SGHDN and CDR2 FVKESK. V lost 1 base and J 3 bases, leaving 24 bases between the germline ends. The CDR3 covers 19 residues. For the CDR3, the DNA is TGTGCCAGCAGCCAAGTGGGGCAGCCCAACAATTACGGGTACTATGGCTACACCTTC. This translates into CASSQVGQPNNYGYYGYTF. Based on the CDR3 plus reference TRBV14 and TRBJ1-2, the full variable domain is EAGVTQFPSHSVIEKGQTVTLRCDPISGHDNLYWYRRVMGKEIKFLLHFVKESKQDESGMPNNRFLAERTGGTYSTLKVQPAELEDSGVYFCASSQVGQPNNYGYYGYTFGSGTRLTVV.

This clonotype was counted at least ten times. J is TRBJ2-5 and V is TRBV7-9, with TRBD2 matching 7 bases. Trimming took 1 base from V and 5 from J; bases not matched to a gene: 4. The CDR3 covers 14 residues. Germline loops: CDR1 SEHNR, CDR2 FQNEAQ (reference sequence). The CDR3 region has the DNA TGTGCCAGCAGCTTAGTCGGTAGCGGGGAGACCCAGTACTTC. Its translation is CASSLVGSGETQYF.

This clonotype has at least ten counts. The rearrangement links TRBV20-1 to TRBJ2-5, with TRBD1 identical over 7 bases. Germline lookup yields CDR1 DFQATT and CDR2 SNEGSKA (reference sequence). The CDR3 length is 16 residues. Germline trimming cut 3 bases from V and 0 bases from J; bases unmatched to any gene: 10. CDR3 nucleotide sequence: TGCAGTGCTAGTGAAACATACGACAGGGACCAAGAGACCCAGTACTTC. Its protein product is CSASETYDRDQETQYF.

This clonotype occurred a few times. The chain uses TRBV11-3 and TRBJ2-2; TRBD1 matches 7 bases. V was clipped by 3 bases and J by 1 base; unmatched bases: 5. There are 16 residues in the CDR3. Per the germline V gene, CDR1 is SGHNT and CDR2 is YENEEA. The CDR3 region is CASSFEGAQNTGELFF. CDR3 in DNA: TGTGCCAGCAGCTTCGAGGGGGCCCAGAACACCGGGGAGCTGTTTTTT. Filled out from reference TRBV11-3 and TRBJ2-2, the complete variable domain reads EAGVVQSPRYKIIEKKQPVAFWCNPISGHNTLYWYLQNLGQGPELLIRYENEEAVDDSQLPKDRFSAERLKGVDSTLKIQPAELGDSAVYLCASSFEGAQNTGELFFGEGSRLTVL.

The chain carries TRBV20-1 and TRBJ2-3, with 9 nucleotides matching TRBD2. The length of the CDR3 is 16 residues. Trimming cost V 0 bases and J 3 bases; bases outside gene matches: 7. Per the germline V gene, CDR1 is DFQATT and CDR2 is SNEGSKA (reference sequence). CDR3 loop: CSAREFLAGLTDTQYF. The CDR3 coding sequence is TGCAGTGCTAGAGAGTTTCTAGCGGGACTGACAGATACGCAGTATTTT.

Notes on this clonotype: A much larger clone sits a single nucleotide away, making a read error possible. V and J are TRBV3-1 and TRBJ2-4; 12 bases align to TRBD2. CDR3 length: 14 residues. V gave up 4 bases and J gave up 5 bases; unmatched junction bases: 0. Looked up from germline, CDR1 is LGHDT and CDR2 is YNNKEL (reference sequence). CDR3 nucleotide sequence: TGTGCCAGCAGCCCTAGCGGGGGGGAAAACATTCAGTACTTC. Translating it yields CASSPSGGENIQYF.

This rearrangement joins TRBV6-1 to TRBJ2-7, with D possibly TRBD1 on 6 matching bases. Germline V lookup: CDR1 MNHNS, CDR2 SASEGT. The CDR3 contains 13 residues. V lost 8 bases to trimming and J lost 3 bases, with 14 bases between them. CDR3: CASLLAQGYEQYF. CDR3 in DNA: TGTGCCAGCCTCCTTGCACAGGGCTACGAGCAGTACTTC.

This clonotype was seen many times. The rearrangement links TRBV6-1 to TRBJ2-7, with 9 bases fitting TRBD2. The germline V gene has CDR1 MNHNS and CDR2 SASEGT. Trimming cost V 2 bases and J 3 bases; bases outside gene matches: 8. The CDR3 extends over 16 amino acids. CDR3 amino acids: CASSERFASGNYEQYF. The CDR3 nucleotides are TGTGCCAGCAGTGAAAGGTTTGCTAGCGGGAACTACGAGCAGTACTTC.

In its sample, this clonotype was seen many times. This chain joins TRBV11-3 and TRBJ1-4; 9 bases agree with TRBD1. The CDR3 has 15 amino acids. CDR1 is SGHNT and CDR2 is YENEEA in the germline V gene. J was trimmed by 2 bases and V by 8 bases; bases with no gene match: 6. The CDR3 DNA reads TGTGCCAGCGGCGGACAGGGGTTGACTAATGAAAAACTGTTTTTT. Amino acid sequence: CASGGQGLTNEKLFF.

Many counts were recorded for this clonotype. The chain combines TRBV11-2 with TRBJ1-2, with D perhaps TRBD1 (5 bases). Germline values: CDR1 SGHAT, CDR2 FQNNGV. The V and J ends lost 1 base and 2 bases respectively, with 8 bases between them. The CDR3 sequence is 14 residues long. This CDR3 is CASSLGRTNYGYTF. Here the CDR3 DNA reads TGTGCCAGCAGCTTAGGGCGGACAAACTATGGCTACACCTTC.

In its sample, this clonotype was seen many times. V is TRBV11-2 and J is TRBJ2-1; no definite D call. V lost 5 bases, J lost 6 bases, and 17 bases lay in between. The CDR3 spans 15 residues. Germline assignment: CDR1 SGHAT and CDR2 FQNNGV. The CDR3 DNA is TGTGCCAGCAGCGACTTCAAGGCTACCCGCAATGAGCAGTTCTTC. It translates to CASSDFKATRNEQFF.

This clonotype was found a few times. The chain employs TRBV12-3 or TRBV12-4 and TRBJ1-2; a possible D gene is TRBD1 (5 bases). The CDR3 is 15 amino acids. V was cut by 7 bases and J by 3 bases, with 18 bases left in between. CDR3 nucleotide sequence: TGTGCCAGCATTAGGAGTGGGTGGGGGTACTATGGCTACACCTTC. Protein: CASIRSGWGYYGYTF.

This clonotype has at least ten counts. The CDR3 reads CSASMEGVGSNQPQHF. CDR3 DNA sequence: TGCAGTGCCTCAATGGAGGGGGTAGGAAGCAATCAGCCCCAGCATTTT. The rearrangement joins TRBV20-1 to TRBJ1-5, with TRBD1 as a possible D gene (6 bases). Trimming stripped 6 bases from V and 1 base from J, with 19 bases between. This CDR3 is 16 amino acids long. The germline V gene encodes CDR1 DFQATT and CDR2 SNEGSKA (reference sequence).

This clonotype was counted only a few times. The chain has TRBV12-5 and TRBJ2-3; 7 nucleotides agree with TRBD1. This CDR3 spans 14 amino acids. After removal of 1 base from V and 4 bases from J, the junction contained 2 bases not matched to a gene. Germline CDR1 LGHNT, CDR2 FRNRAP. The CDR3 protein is CASGLGQGADTQYF. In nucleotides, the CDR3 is TGTGCTAGTGGTTTGGGGCAGGGGGCAGATACGCAGTATTTT.

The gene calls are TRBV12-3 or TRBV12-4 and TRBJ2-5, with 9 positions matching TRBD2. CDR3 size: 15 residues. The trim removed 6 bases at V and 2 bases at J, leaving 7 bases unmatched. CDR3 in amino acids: CASSPRLADQETQYF. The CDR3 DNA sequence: TGTGCCAGCAGCCCCAGACTAGCGGATCAAGAGACCCAGTACTTC.

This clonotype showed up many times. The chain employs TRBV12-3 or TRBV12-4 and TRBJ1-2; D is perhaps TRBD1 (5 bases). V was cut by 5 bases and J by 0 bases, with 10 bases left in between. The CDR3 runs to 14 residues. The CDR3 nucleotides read TGTGCCAGCAGTAAACAGGCAGCTAACTATGGCTACACCTTC. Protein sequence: CASSKQAANYGYTF.

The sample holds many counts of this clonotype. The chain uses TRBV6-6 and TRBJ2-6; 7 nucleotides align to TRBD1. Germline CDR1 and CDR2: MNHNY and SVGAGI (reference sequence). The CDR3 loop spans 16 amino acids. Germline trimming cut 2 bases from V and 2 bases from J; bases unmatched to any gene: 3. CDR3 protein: CASSYGDSAGANVLTF. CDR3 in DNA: TGTGCCAGCAGTTACGGGGACAGTGCTGGGGCCAACGTCCTGACTTTC.

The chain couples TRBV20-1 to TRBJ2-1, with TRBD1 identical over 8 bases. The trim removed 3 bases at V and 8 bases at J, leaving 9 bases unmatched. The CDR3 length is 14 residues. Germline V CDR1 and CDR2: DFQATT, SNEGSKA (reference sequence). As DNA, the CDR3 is TGCAGTGCTAGCAGCCAGGGGGCGCAAGATGAGCAGTTCTTC. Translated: CSASSQGAQDEQFF.

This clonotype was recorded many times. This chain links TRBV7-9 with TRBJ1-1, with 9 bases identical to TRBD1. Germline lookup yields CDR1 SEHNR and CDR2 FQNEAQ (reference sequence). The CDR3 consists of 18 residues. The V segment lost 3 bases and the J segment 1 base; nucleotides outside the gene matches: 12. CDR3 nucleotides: TGTGCCAGCAGCTTCCCTACAGGGGGCCCCACTCAGAACACTGAAGCTTTCTTT. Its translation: CASSFPTGGPTQNTEAFF.

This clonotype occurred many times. CDR3 nucleotide sequence: TGTGCCAGCAGTTATACGAGGACAGACAACACTGAAGCTTTCTTT. Amino acid sequence: CASSYTRTDNTEAFF. The chain has TRBV2 and TRBJ1-1, with D possibly TRBD1 on 6 matching bases. The V and J ends lost 5 bases and 2 bases respectively, with 15 bases between them. This CDR3 is 15 amino acids long. Germline V gene sequence: CDR1 SNHLY, CDR2 FYNNEI.

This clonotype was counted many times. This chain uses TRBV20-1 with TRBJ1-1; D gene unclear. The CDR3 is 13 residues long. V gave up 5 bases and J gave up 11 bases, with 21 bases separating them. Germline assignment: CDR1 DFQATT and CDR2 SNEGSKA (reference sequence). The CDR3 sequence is CSAPQWERMDAFF. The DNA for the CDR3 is TGCAGTGCTCCCCAATGGGAGCGCATGGATGCTTTCTTT.

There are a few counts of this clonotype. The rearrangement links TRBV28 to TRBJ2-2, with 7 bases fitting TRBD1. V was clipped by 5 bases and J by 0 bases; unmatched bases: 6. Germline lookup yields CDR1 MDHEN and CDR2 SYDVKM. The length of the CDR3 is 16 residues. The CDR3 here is CASSPRDSANTGELFF. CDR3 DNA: TGTGCCAGCAGTCCAAGGGACAGCGCGAACACCGGGGAGCTGTTTTTT. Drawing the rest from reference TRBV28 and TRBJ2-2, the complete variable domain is DVKVTQSSRYLVKRTGEKVFLECVQDMDHENMFWYRQDPGLGLRLIYFSYDVKMKEKGDIPEGYSVSREKKERFSLILESASTNQTSMYLCASSPRDSANTGELFFGEGSRLTVL.

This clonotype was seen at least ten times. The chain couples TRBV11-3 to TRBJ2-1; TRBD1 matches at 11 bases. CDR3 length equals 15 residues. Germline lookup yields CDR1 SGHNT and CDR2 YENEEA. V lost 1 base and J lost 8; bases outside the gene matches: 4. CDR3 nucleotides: TGTGCCAGCAGCTTAGGCCGGACAGGGGGCGATGAGCAGTTCTTC. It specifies CASSLGRTGGDEQFF.

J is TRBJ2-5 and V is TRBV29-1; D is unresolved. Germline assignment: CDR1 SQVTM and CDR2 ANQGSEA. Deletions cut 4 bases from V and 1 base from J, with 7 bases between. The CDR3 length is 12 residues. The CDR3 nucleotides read TGCAGCGTTGTCGCAGGCCAAGAGACCCAGTACTTC. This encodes CSVVAGQETQYF.

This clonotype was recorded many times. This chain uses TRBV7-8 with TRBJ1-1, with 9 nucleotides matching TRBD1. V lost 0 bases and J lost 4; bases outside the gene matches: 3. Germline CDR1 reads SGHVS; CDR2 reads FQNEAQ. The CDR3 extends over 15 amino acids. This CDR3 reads CASSLAGQGFTEAFF. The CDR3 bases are TGTGCCAGCAGCTTAGCGGGACAGGGATTCACTGAAGCTTTCTTT.